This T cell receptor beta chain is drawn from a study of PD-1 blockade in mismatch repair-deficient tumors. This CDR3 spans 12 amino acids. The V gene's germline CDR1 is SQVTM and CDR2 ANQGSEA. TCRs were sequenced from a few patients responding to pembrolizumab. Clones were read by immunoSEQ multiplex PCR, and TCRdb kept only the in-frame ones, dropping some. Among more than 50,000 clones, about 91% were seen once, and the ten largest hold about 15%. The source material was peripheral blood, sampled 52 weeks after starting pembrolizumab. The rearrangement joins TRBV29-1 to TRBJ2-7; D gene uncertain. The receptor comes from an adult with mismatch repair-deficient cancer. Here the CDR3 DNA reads TGCACCAGCACCAGGTTGTTGGACGAGCAGTACTTC. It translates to CTSTRLLDEQYF.